Listed below are T cell receptor beta chains from one sample, sequenced in a study of Ad26.COV2.S vaccination and SARS-CoV-2 variants. Only in-frame clones appear in the TCRdb table, and some are missing; sequencing was by immunoSEQ multiplex PCR. The sample has roughly 300,000 clones, around nine tenths seen once; the top ten hold around 11%. The sample was peripheral blood, taken in a trial of Ad26.COV2.S vaccine versus placebo. The source of these receptors is a person aged 18-65 years who received the Ad26.COV2.S COVID-19 vaccine or a placebo. The CDR3 runs from the conserved cysteine through the conserved F or W. A D gene is named only where the DNA matches it firmly. Rows give clone size only sometimes, using once, few, many, or a class for an expanded clone.

-	-	TRBV7-2	TRBJ1-1	CASSYSDSNTEAFF	TGTGCCAGCAGCTATTCTGACTCGAACACTGAAGCTTTCTTT
-	-	TRBV7-9	TRBJ1-3	CASSLSGPELGNTIYF	TGTGCCAGCAGCCTCTCGGGGCCAGAACTAGGAAACACCATATATTTT
-	-	TRBV7-9	TRBJ2-3	CASSSLVNVADTQYF	TGTGCCAGCAGCTCCTTAGTCAACGTGGCAGATACGCAGTATTTT
TRBD1	-	TRBV5-1	TRBJ2-5	CASSFGGTGGVETQYF	TGCGCCAGCAGCTTTGGAGGGACAGGGGGGGTAGAGACCCAGTACTTC
TRBD1	-	TRBV27	TRBJ2-7	CASSLQGVTNPYEQYF	TGTGCCAGCAGTTTACAGGGGGTTACCAATCCCTACGAGCAGTACTTC
-	-	TRBV5-1	TRBJ1-2	CASSPNTGSYGYTF	TGCGCCAGCAGCCCAAATACAGGATCCTATGGCTACACCTTC
TRBD1	-	TRBV19	TRBJ2-2	CAGRTGLHTGELFF	TGTGCCGGACGGACAGGGTTACACACCGGGGAGCTGTTTTTT
-	-	TRBV30	TRBJ1-6	CAWSPRSPYNSPLHF	TGTGCCTGGAGTCCTCGATCTCCCTATAATTCACCCCTCCACTTT
-	once	TRBV7-8	TRBJ2-1	CASSLAGAYNEQFF	TGTGCCAGCAGCTTAGCGGGGGCTTACAATGAGCAGTTCTTC
-	-	TRBV24-1	TRBJ2-3	CAAGDGSTDTQYF	TGTGCCGCCGGGGACGGAAGCACAGATACGCAGTATTTT
-	-	TRBV11-2	TRBJ1-4	CASSYLFTGEKLFF	TGTGCCAGCAGCTACCTTTTCACGGGGGAAAAACTGTTTTTT
TRBD1	-	TRBV19	TRBJ1-4	CASSIGQGRNEKLFF	TGTGCCAGTAGTATCGGACAGGGAAGAAATGAAAAACTGTTTTTT
-	-	TRBV11-2	TRBJ1-1	CASSFARDNTEAFF	TGTGCCAGCAGCTTCGCCAGGGATAACACTGAAGCTTTCTTT
TRBD1	-	TRBV4-1	TRBJ2-1	CASSQTPVDRFFRSNEQFF	TGCGCCAGCAGCCAAACTCCGGTGGACAGGTTTTTTAGGTCCAATGAGCAGTTCTTC
TRBD1	once	TRBV7-7	TRBJ2-3	CASSLGDRATDTQYF	TGTGCTAGCAGCTTAGGGGACAGGGCCACAGATACGCAGTATTTT
-	-	TRBV19	TRBJ1-5	CASRPLAGMDQPQHF	TGTGCCAGTAGACCATTGGCAGGGATGGATCAGCCCCAGCATTTT
-	-	TRBV19	TRBJ2-2	CASRGQNTGELFF	TGTGCCAGTAGAGGGCAGAACACCGGGGAGCTGTTTTTT
TRBD2	-	TRBV27	TRBJ2-3	CATRGLALSTDTQYF	TGTGCCACCCGAGGACTAGCGCTCAGCACAGATACGCAGTATTTT
TRBD1	once	TRBV7-9	TRBJ1-3	CASSAHSGGGGNTIYF	TGTGCCAGCAGCGCGCACTCAGGGGGCGGTGGAAACACCATATATTTT
TRBD2	-	TRBV7-9	TRBJ2-5	CASSPRLASNVGTQYF	TGTGCCAGCAGCCCCCGACTAGCGAGTAATGTAGGGACCCAGTACTTC
-	-	TRBV4-2	TRBJ2-7	CASSQDRVSYEQYF	TGTGCCAGCAGCCAAGATAGGGTCTCCTACGAGCAGTACTTC
-	few	TRBV4-3	TRBJ1-1	CASSQDRAPNTEAFF	TGCGCCAGCAGCCAAGACAGGGCCCCGAACACTGAAGCTTTCTTT
-	-	TRBV29-1	TRBJ1-2	CSVEVGTRGDGYTF	TGCAGCGTTGAAGTGGGCACGCGGGGGGATGGCTACACCTTC
TRBD1	once	TRBV6-2/TRBV6-3	TRBJ1-5	CASSPGQGFNQPQHF	TGTGCCAGCAGTCCGGGACAGGGGTTCAATCAGCCCCAGCATTTT
-	-	TRBV9	TRBJ1-1	CASSVAEGNTEAFF	TGTGCCAGCAGCGTAGCCGAGGGCAACACTGAAGCTTTCTTT
-	-	TRBV4-2	TRBJ2-1	CASSQEGADYNEQFF	TGTGCCAGCAGCCAAGAGGGGGCCGATTACAATGAGCAGTTCTTC
-	once	TRBV6-2/TRBV6-3	TRBJ2-7	CASSYMGGEQYF	TGTGCCAGCAGTTACATGGGAGGCGAGCAGTACTTC
TRBD1	few	TRBV4-2	TRBJ2-7	CASSQEGQGYSYEQYF	TGTGCCAGCAGCCAAGAGGGACAGGGCTACTCCTACGAGCAGTACTTC
TRBD2	once	TRBV4-1	TRBJ2-5	CASSQGTSGGALRETQYF	TGCGCCAGCAGCCAAGGGACTAGCGGGGGGGCGTTGAGGGAGACCCAGTACTTC
-	-	TRBV5-5	TRBJ1-1	CASSRGSGITSTEAFF	TGTGCCAGCAGCAGAGGGTCAGGTATTACGAGCACTGAAGCTTTCTTT
TRBD1	once	TRBV6-2/TRBV6-3	TRBJ2-1	CASSYATGRLGIEQFF	TGTGCCAGCAGTTACGCGACAGGGCGCCTCGGTATAGAGCAGTTCTTC
TRBD1	-	TRBV9	TRBJ1-5	CASSVGTGVNQPQHF	TGTGCCAGCAGCGTGGGGACAGGGGTCAATCAGCCCCAGCATTTT
-	-	TRBV14	TRBJ2-7	CASSHGTEQYF	TGTGCCAGCAGCCACGGGACAGAGCAGTACTTC
-	-	TRBV7-2	TRBJ1-6	CASSSWSGQLHF	TGTGCCAGCAGCTCGTGGTCGGGCCAACTCCACTTT
-	many	TRBV7-9	TRBJ1-3	CASSADSLTGNTIYF	TGTGCCAGCAGCGCAGACAGCCTTACTGGAAACACCATATATTTT
-	once	TRBV7-9	TRBJ2-7	CASSSDKYEQYF	TGTGCCAGCAGCTCAGACAAATACGAGCAGTACTTC
-	once	TRBV19	TRBJ1-4	CASSPWGGANEKLFF	TGTGCCAGTAGTCCCTGGGGGGGGGCTAATGAAAAACTGTTTTTT
-	-	TRBV27	TRBJ2-7	CASCTSRGQRDEQYF	TGTGCCAGCTGTACGTCGCGGGGGCAGCGGGACGAGCAGTACTTC
-	once	TRBV5-4	TRBJ1-1	CASGDGGHTEAFF	TGTGCCAGTGGGGACGGAGGGCACACTGAAGCTTTCTTT